This T cell receptor beta chain was sequenced during a study of STAT5B mutations in CD4+ large granular lymphocyte leukemia. Study-wide background: Healthy donors showed HLA-associated enrichment of the CDR3 'QG' motif. General study results and limits: Top patient clones used TRBV06 genes more often: 8/27 versus 2/35 in controls. Main leukemic clonotypes were patient-specific, but about 26% appeared at low frequency elsewhere.

This clone has just a few counts. Its specificity is unknown. Here immunoSEQ multiplex PCR was the method, and the copy in TCRdb shows in-frame clones only, minus some. The sample carries approximately 52,000 clones, around 70% recorded once. Germline lookup yields CDR1 SGDLS and CDR2 YYNGEE. This CDR3 spans 16 amino acids. V lost 2 bases, J lost 1 base, and 15 bases lay in between. V and J are TRBV9 and TRBJ1-1, with a tentative D call TRBD1 (5 bases). The TCR comes from a human donor in good health. Material for sequencing was CD4+ T cells from blood buffy coats. DNA for the CDR3: TGTGCCAGCAGCGTCGGGGGGGGTCATACGAACACTGAAGCTTTCTTT. Its translation: CASSVGGGHTNTEAFF.